This T cell receptor beta chain was sequenced in a study of shared T cell receptors in the human thymus (dated by TCRdb to about 2021). Notes on the research overall: The study investigated the way shared, self-reactive T-cell receptor alpha chains are produced in the human thymus.

The V end gives up 2 bases and the J end 2 bases, leaving 3 bases in the junction not matched to a gene. The germline V gene specifies SGHAT as CDR1 and FQNNGV as CDR2. The CDR3 goes from the cysteine to the phenylalanine over 15 residues. The entry retains the CDR3 DNA only, 45 bases that are in frame from base 1. On this clone itself: Its antigen is not yet known. No much larger clonotype is one base removed from it; base qualities were not supplied.

The method was the immunoSEQ multiplex PCR assay. The source is immuneACCESS, and TCRdb retained only in-frame sequences with V and J called. Part of the clones is not carried over; for the studies checked, unresolved V genes explain less than half of this, and the remainder is unexplained. For this sample there are some 700,000 clones; approximately 87% appear just once. Approximately 0.011% of the sample is taken by the ten largest. A further study also used this sample, focusing on human thymus T cells. As the second paper documents: Donors were immunologically healthy infants undergoing open corrective cardiac surgery for congenital heart defects in Finland. Thymus tissue was obtained as surgical resects removed during corrective cardiac surgery. V and J gene segment usage appeared biased in both thymic and peripheral blood repertoires. According to the related research, thymic TCR repertoires were highly overlapping among unrelated individuals. The study described the TCR alpha and beta repertoires in roughly 8 infant thymus samples and a few matching peripheral blood samples. The infant donors were about 7 to 244 days old, and the cohort included five to seven males and a couple of females. Thymocytes were mechanically released from the tissue and were stored as pellets of about 8.5-31 million cells at -70 degrees C. Genomic DNA was extracted from frozen cell pellets with a QIAsymphony instrument. The immunoSEQ multiplex PCR assay was used to amplify the TCRB and TCRAD loci from a standardized amount of quality-controlled genomic DNA. The amplicons covered the V(D)J region and were long enough to include the CDR3 and to identify the V and J genes. Through the commercial immunoSEQ service, the amplicons were sequenced on an Illumina platform. Corrections for primer bias and sequencing errors followed previously described methods, while TCRAD and TCRB definitions were based on the IMGT database. Repertoires were analysed with immunoSEQ Analyzer 3.0 and VDJTools, covering basic statistics, V/J segment usage, diversity estimates, rarefaction and pairwise overlap. To estimate diversity, the Chao1, ChaoE, Efron-Thisted, Shannon and inverse Simpson indices were applied, and diversity was also estimated on datasets down-sampled to the smallest sample. For repertoire overlap, CDR3 nucleotide sequence, V gene and J gene had to match strictly, and clustering was done by Jaccard-based multidimensional scaling. On average, thymus samples gave hundreds of thousands of unique TCRB clonotypes, whereas blood samples gave around 80,000.

Sequencing used thymocytes. The chain is assembled from TRBV11-2 and TRBJ2-7; the junction holds 10 bases that match TRBD2. The TCR comes from a boy under two years old with a congenital heart defect. Donor details come from another sample of the same person, matched by shared clones. The CDR3 region has the sequence CASSLKAGGPYEQYF. The DNA sequence is given as TGTGCCAGCAGCTTAAAAGCGGGAGGGCCCTACGAGCAGTACTTC.